A single T cell receptor beta chain is shown here with its context. Its target is unknown. This record belongs to a study of OX40 agonist ivuxolimab in advanced cancers. Study-wide context: Under the entry rules, prior anti-PD-1, anti-PD-L1 or anti-CTLA-4 therapy was allowed, and less than 50% had some. The study's findings and limits: With doses of 0.1 to 3.0 mg/kg, CD4+ and CD8+ blood T cells had undergone clonal expansion by week 6. It was not determined which antigens were specifically recognized by the peripheral T cells that had undergone clonal expansion.

Patients were excluded for autoimmune disease history or systemic immunosuppression. Libraries were prepared by immunoSEQ multiplex PCR; TCRdb keeps only in-frame clonotypes and omits some of them. The table shows 50,000 to 80,000 clones, with 84% occurring only once. There are 16 residues in the CDR3. Per the germline V gene, CDR1 is SNHLY and CDR2 is FYNNEI. Trimming cost V 1 base and J 8 bases, with 18 bases left between them. Here the sequenced sample was CD4+ or CD8+ T cells sorted from blood, taken in a trial of the OX40 agonist ivuxolimab. The receptor comes from an adult with an advanced solid tumor such as melanoma, head and neck, liver or kidney cancer. The chain employs TRBV2 and TRBJ2-1, with D possibly TRBD2 on 6 matching bases. The CDR3 loop reads CASSEVAGREFHEQFF. The DNA of the CDR3 is TGTGCCAGCAGTGAAGTCGCGGGGCGCGAATTCCATGAGCAGTTCTTC.